These 24 T cell receptor beta chains share one sample of origin, sequenced in a study of post-analysis software for immune sequencing data. General observations from the study: Controls had lower frequencies than patients of 4 or 5 TRBV segments, which included TRBV5-6, TRBV5-1 and TRBV20-1.

Sequencing libraries made from TCR beta cDNA carried unique molecular identifiers. MiXCR was run by TCRdb on the PCR reads, yielding one entry per CDR3 protein. The sample records 650,000 to 850,000 distinct CDR3 sequences, about 45% being singletons. No antigen has been assigned to these receptors. The sample was blood. The receptors were gathered from a girl under 18 with multiple sclerosis.

This clonotype has a handful of counts. The rearrangement joins TRBV7-2 to TRBJ2-7; D may be TRBD2 (5 bases). CDR1 is SGHTA and CDR2 is FQGNSA in the germline V gene. V shed 0 bases and J shed 2 bases, with 14 bases lying between them. The CDR3 has 16 residues. The CDR3 protein is CASSLAPGNGAYEQYF. The CDR3 DNA sequence: TGTGCCAGCAGCTTAGCCCCCGGGAACGGCGCCTACGAGCAGTACTTC.

The V and J genes are TRBV12-3 or TRBV12-4 and TRBJ2-1, with TRBD2 matching 8 bases. This CDR3 is built from 13 residues. Germline trimming cut 5 bases from V and 9 bases from J; bases unmatched to any gene: 6. CDR3 region: CASSGLLAVEQFF. The CDR3 coding sequence is TGTGCCAGCAGTGGTCTACTAGCGGTTGAGCAGTTCTTC.

This clonotype has a handful of counts. The chain's CDR3 is CASSQETPLDTEAFF. CDR3 sequence (DNA): TGTGCCAGCAGCCAAGAGACTCCCTTGGACACTGAAGCTTTCTTT. The chain links TRBV4-2 to TRBJ1-1; no reliable D call. V lost 0 bases, J lost 3 bases, and 11 bases lay in between. The CDR3 runs to 15 residues. CDR1 LGHNA and CDR2 YNFKEQ come from the germline V gene.

This clonotype was detected only a few times. The chain is built from TRBV29-1 and TRBJ1-2, with TRBD1 matching 8 bases. CDR1 is SQVTM, CDR2 ANQGSEA, per germline. The CDR3 is made up of 15 amino acids. V was pared by 4 bases and J by 0 bases, with 7 bases of the junction left unmatched. Written as DNA, the CDR3 is TGCAGCGTTGTCGGAGGGACAGGTCCTAACTATGGCTACACCTTC. This gives the protein CSVVGGTGPNYGYTF.

V usage is TRBV27 and J usage is TRBJ2-5; no reliable D call. The CDR3 runs 15 residues. The germline gives CDR1 MNHEY, CDR2 SMNVEV (reference sequence). Trimming pared 5 bases from V and 5 bases from J, leaving 18 bases between. This CDR3 is CASSNRPNEWETQYF. CDR3 DNA sequence: TGTGCCAGCAGTAACCGGCCTAACGAGTGGGAGACCCAGTACTTC.

This clonotype has just a few counts. The V and J genes are TRBV9 and TRBJ2-5; D could derive from TRBD1 or TRBD2 (5 bases each). The CDR3 consists of 16 residues. V was clipped by 0 bases and J by 3 bases, with 15 bases between them. The germline V gene has CDR1 SGDLS and CDR2 YYNGEE. DNA of the CDR3: TGTGCCAGCAGCGTAGCAGAGGGGATGCGGGAAGAGACCCAGTACTTC. It codes for CASSVAEGMREETQYF. Full variable domain (rest looked up from reference TRBV9 and TRBJ2-5): DSGVTQTPKHLITATGQRVTLRCSPRSGDLSVYWYQQSLDQGLQFLIQYYNGEERAKGNILERFSAQQFPDLHSELNLSSLELGDSALYFCASSVAEGMREETQYFGPGTRLLVL.

This clonotype was counted only a few times. This chain connects TRBV6-1 to TRBJ2-7; tentative D call: TRBD2 (5 bases). The CDR3 covers 14 residues. V lost 5 bases, J lost 2 bases, and 13 bases lay in between. CDR1 is MNHNS and CDR2 is SASEGT in the germline V gene. The CDR3 DNA sequence: TGTGCCAGCAGTCCCCTGTGGGAGCCCTACGAGCAGTACTTC. Translating it yields CASSPLWEPYEQYF.

This clonotype has a handful of counts. This chain joins TRBV6-5 and TRBJ1-2; the match to TRBD1 covers 7 bases. This CDR3 has 15 amino acids. Losses at the gene ends were 2 bases for V and 4 bases for J; bases not matched to a gene: 7. The germline V gene encodes CDR1 MNHEY and CDR2 SVGAGI. DNA of the CDR3: TGTGCCAGCAGTTACACTAACAGGGGAACCTATGGCTACACCTTC. Translation: CASSYTNRGTYGYTF.

J is TRBJ2-7 and V is TRBV3-1; TRBD1 matches at 12 bases. The J call may be incorrect, as the DNA end agrees better with TRBJ2-4. Per the germline V gene, CDR1 is LGHDT and CDR2 is YNNKEL (reference sequence). The CDR3 has 16 amino acids. The CDR3 is CASSRDRGPLGNIQYF. CDR3 in DNA: TGTGCCAGCAGTAGGGACAGGGGGCCTCTGGGAAACATTCAGTACTTC.

Ten or more counts support this clonotype. V and J are TRBV12-3 or TRBV12-4 and TRBJ2-5; D could derive from TRBD1 or TRBD2 (5 bases each). V shed 5 bases and J shed 1 base, with 14 bases lying between them. This CDR3 has 15 amino acids. The CDR3 DNA is TGTGCCAGCAGTCCTCCAGGGACGACCCAAGAGACCCAGTACTTC. Translation: CASSPPGTTQETQYF.

The chain uses TRBV6-6 and TRBJ1-2; no clear D gene. Trimming took off 5 bases at V and 8 bases at J, with 21 bases between the two ends. CDR3 length: 15 residues. Per germline, CDR1 MNHNY and CDR2 SVGAGI (reference sequence). Here the CDR3 DNA reads TGTGCCAGCAGTCCCCGGGCAGGTACCCAATCGGGCTACACCTTC. Residues: CASSPRAGTQSGYTF.

The chain links TRBV29-1 to TRBJ1-1; D might be TRBD1 (6 bases). The CDR3 is 13 amino acids. From germline, CDR1 is SQVTM and CDR2 ANQGSEA. In nucleotides, the CDR3 is TGCACCGGATCCCTCGGGGGCGACACTGAAGCTTTCTTT. It yields the protein CTGSLGGDTEAFF.

Only a few counts were recorded for this clonotype. The J gene is TRBJ2-3, the V gene TRBV20-1; D unresolved. This CDR3 is 11 amino acids long. V was clipped by 3 bases and J by 4 bases, with 5 bases between them. Germline values: CDR1 DFQATT, CDR2 SNEGSKA (reference sequence). CDR3 residues: CSARPADTQYF. CDR3 DNA sequence: TGCAGTGCTAGGCCCGCAGATACGCAGTATTTT.

The chain has TRBV20-1 and TRBJ2-1; weak D call: TRBD2 (6 bases). Germline CDR1 is DFQATT and CDR2 is SNEGSKA (reference sequence). Trimming stripped 4 bases from V and 6 bases from J, with 10 bases between. This CDR3 spans 12 amino acids. This chain's CDR3 is CSAISSVNEQFF. The CDR3 bases are TGCAGTGCTATCTCTAGCGTCAATGAGCAGTTCTTC.

The rearrangement joins TRBV7-8 to TRBJ2-5; D is undetermined. The DNA end is a closer match to TRBJ2-7, so the J assignment may be wrong. Germline V gene sequence: CDR1 SGHVS, CDR2 FQNEAQ. CDR3 length: 13 residues. The DNA for the CDR3 is TGTGCCAGCAGCCTGCCCCACGGCTACGAGCAGTACTTC. Translation gives CASSLPHGYEQYF.

This sequence joins TRBV5-5 and TRBJ2-7, with D perhaps matching TRBD1 (6 bases). The CDR3 has 14 residues. CDR1 is SGHKS and CDR2 is YYEKEE in the germline V gene (reference sequence). V was trimmed by 4 bases and J by 2 bases, leaving 13 bases between them. The CDR3, as DNA: TGTGCCAGCAGCCAAGGACAGATTACCTACGAGCAGTACTTC. This translates into CASSQGQITYEQYF.

The chain carries TRBV7-2 and TRBJ2-1, with 8 nucleotides matching TRBD2. This CDR3 region has 15 residues. J lost 4 bases, V lost 3 bases, and 5 bases had no gene match. Per germline, CDR1 SGHTA and CDR2 FQGNSA. The CDR3 loop is CASSFGGGIYNEQFF. The CDR3 nucleotides are TGTGCCAGCAGCTTCGGCGGGGGGATTTACAATGAGCAGTTCTTC.

The chain carries TRBV6-5 and TRBJ1-2, with D possibly TRBD1 on 6 matching bases. The germline V gene has CDR1 MNHEY and CDR2 SVGAGI. The CDR3 has 15 residues. V shed 1 base and J shed 1 base, with 10 bases lying between them. CDR3 sequence (DNA): TGTGCCAGCAGTTACTTTGGGGGGCGTAACTATGGCTACACCTTC. This translates into CASSYFGGRNYGYTF.

The J gene is TRBJ1-2, the V gene TRBV7-2; the D gene is possibly TRBD1 (6 bases). With 5 bases removed from V and 6 bases from J, the gap between germline ends came to 22 bases. The CDR3 contains 16 residues. The germline V gene encodes CDR1 SGHTA and CDR2 FQGNSA. CDR3 residues: CASSTRGAKGADGYTF. CDR3 sequence (DNA): TGTGCCAGCAGCACCCGGGGGGCCAAGGGCGCGGATGGCTACACCTTC.

V and J are TRBV11-2 and TRBJ2-1, with 7 bases that match TRBD2. The germline CDR1 and CDR2 sequences are SGHAT and FQNNGV. There are 15 residues in the CDR3. V shed 8 bases and J 4 bases; nucleotides not matched to a gene: 11. The CDR3 sequence: CASGGVLGIYNEQFF. The CDR3 DNA is TGTGCCAGCGGGGGGGTTTTAGGGATTTACAATGAGCAGTTCTTC.

This clonotype was counted only a few times. The gene calls are TRBV29-1 and TRBJ1-2, with 7 nucleotides matching TRBD1. The CDR3 extends over 15 amino acids. Trimming took 2 bases from V and 3 from J; bases not matched to a gene: 9. Germline-derived CDR1 and CDR2 are SQVTM and ANQGSEA. The DNA of the CDR3 is TGCAGCGTTGAATTCGGACAGGCGAAGCACTATGGCTACACCTTC. Translating it yields CSVEFGQAKHYGYTF.

The V and J genes are TRBV6-5 and TRBJ2-1; tentatively, D is TRBD2 (6 bases). This CDR3 is built from 16 residues. Germline assignment: CDR1 MNHEY and CDR2 SVGAGI. V gave up 8 bases and J gave up 1 base, with 18 bases separating them. The DNA of the CDR3 is TGTGCCAGCTGCGGGGACGGCGGAGGTTCCTACAATGAGCAGTTCTTC. Translation: CASCGDGGGSYNEQFF.

The chain couples TRBV7-2 to TRBJ2-3; a possible D gene is TRBD2 (5 bases). V was cut by 5 bases and J by 2 bases, with 14 bases left in between. CDR1 and CDR2 (germline): SGHTA, FQGNSA. The CDR3 spans 15 residues. CDR3 nucleotides: TGTGCCAGCAGCCCCCGTCAGCGGTTCACAGATACGCAGTATTTT. As protein: CASSPRQRFTDTQYF.

The chain employs TRBV6-5 and TRBJ2-5; a possible D gene is TRBD1 (5 bases). The J call is doubtful: the DNA matches TRBJ2-7 better. The length of the CDR3 is 14 residues. Per the germline V gene, CDR1 is MNHEY and CDR2 is SVGAGI. CDR3: CASSHDSLPLEQYF. The CDR3 bases are TGTGCCAGCAGTCACGACAGTCTCCCTCTCGAGCAGTACTTC.